Reported below is one T cell receptor beta chain. No antigen is known for it. The record has no base qualities; no much larger clone is one base away. The TCR beta CDR3 regions were amplified from RNA transcripts. The first round of RT-PCR for the TCR CDR3 was performed with the HTBI primer set and the Qiagen OneStep RT-PCR kit. Libraries were constructed in a second round of multiplex PCR, after which size selection and purification were carried out. The libraries were sequenced on an Illumina HiSeq2000 using paired-end 100 bp reads. The paper's data handling went like this. SOAPnuke was used to process the raw data, with reads discarded if the reads contained adapters or uncalled bases, had a mean Phred below 15, or lacked an exact constant-primer or identifier match. COPE v1.2.5 was used to merge the high-quality paired reads, and each unique nucleotide sequence was defined as a clonotype. MiTCR v1.1 was used to align clonotypes to the IMGT TRBV, TRBD and TRBJ reference segments. Analysis was restricted to V-J combinations with a frequency above 0.0001, which covered roughly 99% of repertoires. The TCS score was defined as F50 (clonal expansion) divided by E x V (chaos), with BLOSUM62-based TCRdist calculated between CDR3 peptides within each V-J. Welch's t-statistics and random forest reduced roughly 540 V-J features to about 12, which were used in a naive Bayes classifier (R e1071). TCRdb trimmed the raw reads at Q25, called clones with MiXCR and kept productive beta chains. When rows share a CDR3 protein, they turn into one entry using the most common DNA and genes. The V and J calls follow TCRdb's processing rather than the paper's. Present in this sample are about 700,000 distinct CDR3 sequences, 14% of which were seen just once. Roughly a tenth of the sample is held by the ten biggest clonotypes.

This sample was taken from a study of T cells in Graves' hyperthyroidism and ophthalmopathy (dated by TCRdb to about 2019). Regarding the complete study: Peripheral blood samples were taken at the time of initial diagnosis, prior to any treatment. To identify TCR V-J signatures that set the groups apart, the researchers used a discovery cohort of 100 patients, made up of 40 to 45 with Graves' ophthalmopathy and 57 with stable Graves' hyperthyroidism. Whether ophthalmopathy could be predicted prospectively was tested in an independent validation cohort made up of 18 to 20 hyperthyroidism patients plus 17 patients who later progressed to ophthalmopathy. For training and testing, the 80 to 100 patients in the discovery cohort were randomly divided in a 7:3 ratio. In roughly six Graves' hyperthyroidism patients, the study also compared T-cell repertoires from thyroid tissue with T-cell repertoires from blood. After blood sampling, hyperthyroidism patients were treated with methimazole at a starting dose of 30 mg daily, and ophthalmopathy patients were treated with high-dose intravenous methylprednisolone. The paper reports TCR Vbeta CDR3 sequencing of 140 or so peripheral blood samples: some 41 ophthalmopathy, approximately 74 hyperthyroidism and around 17 progressor patients. Overall study results and their limits: In validation, progression to ophthalmopathy was predicted by the model with nearly 71% sensitivity and roughly 72% specificity, a median of roughly 6.4 months before onset. Most expanded thyroid clonotypes (frequency above 0.001) were also detected in blood, a finding suggesting that blood repertoires may reflect thyroid immune responses. No statistical method was used to set the sample size in advance, and investigators knew the group allocation. A model built on a 13 V-J signature distinguished ophthalmopathy from stable hyperthyroidism, reaching 85% to 90% sensitivity and around 82% specificity in cross-validation and 80%/75% in testing.

Graves' hyperthyroidism was defined as stable when no progression to ophthalmopathy occurred over 18 months of follow-up. Hyperthyroidism patients were newly diagnosed, with disease duration under 2 months, and aged 18 to 65 years. Exclusion was applied to patients with uncontrolled infections, other autoimmune diseases, pregnancy or lactation. Clinical symptoms, serum thyroxine and TRAb, thyroid ultrasound, and orbital computed tomography formed the basis for the diagnoses. PBMCs were isolated from 8 to 10 ml of fresh peripheral blood by Ficoll-Paque density gradient centrifugation. Trizol reagent was used to extract total RNA, and RNA quality was then checked on an Agilent 2100 Bioanalyzer. Deletion took 1 base off V and 6 bases off J, with a span of 15 bases between the germline ends. Counted from cysteine to phenylalanine, this CDR3 has 16 amino acids. Only the CDR3 portion is preserved as DNA: 48 bases, with reading frame beginning at the first base. CDR1 MGHRA and CDR2 YSYEKL were looked up in the germline V gene.

The sequencing input was blood. This receptor was obtained from a woman between 18 and 29 years old with Graves' hyperthyroidism. The chain employs TRBV4-1 and TRBJ1-4; a tentative D match to TRBD1 spans 5 bases. For the CDR3, the sequence is CASSQAPRVGDEKLFF. DNA sequence: TGCGCCAGCAGCCAAGCGCCACGGGTGGGGGATGAAAAACTGTTTTTT.